This is a list of T cell receptor beta chains from one sample in a study of response to subunit inactivated influenza vaccine. MiXCR, applied by TCRdb to the RT-PCR reads, yields one record per CDR3 protein. This table has about 780,000 distinct CDR3 sequences, about 18% appearing once. Sequences were derived from PBMCs from blood, sampled more than 4 days after vaccination. The receptors derive from a man aged 45-60 years who received an inactivated influenza vaccine. CDR3s include the opening cysteine and the closing phenylalanine or tryptophan. The D gene is left open where the match is weak. Where a row states a size, it is once, few, many or the class of an expanded clone; other rows omit it.

abundance: few
d_gene: TRBD1
v_gene: TRBV7-9
j_gene: TRBJ1-2
CDR3nt: TGTGCCAGCAGCCAAACAGGGGGCAGGAGCTACACCTTC
CDR3aa: CASSQTGGRSYTF

abundance: -
d_gene: TRBD2
v_gene: TRBV20-1
j_gene: TRBJ2-7
CDR3nt: TGCAGTGCCCGGACTAGCGCCACCTACGAGCAGTACTTC
CDR3aa: CSARTSATYEQYF

abundance: once
d_gene: -
v_gene: TRBV6-1
j_gene: TRBJ2-7
CDR3nt: TGTGCCAGCAGTACGTCCCGGGACTCGCAGTACTTC
CDR3aa: CASSTSRDSQYF

abundance: many
d_gene: TRBD2
v_gene: TRBV6-2/TRBV6-3
j_gene: TRBJ2-1
CDR3nt: TGTGCCAGCAGCAGCTCAGCGGGAGTCTCGAATGAGCAGTTCTTC
CDR3aa: CASSSSAGVSNEQFF

abundance: few
d_gene: TRBD2
v_gene: TRBV5-1
j_gene: TRBJ2-3
CDR3nt: TGCGCCAGCAGCTACGGGGCTAGCGGTCGCCTCACGCAGTATTTT
CDR3aa: CASSYGASGRLTQYF

abundance: many
d_gene: -
v_gene: TRBV12-3/TRBV12-4
j_gene: TRBJ2-7
CDR3nt: TGTGCCAGCACCTCCGGGGCAGCACAGTACTTC
CDR3aa: CASTSGAAQYF

abundance: many
d_gene: -
v_gene: TRBV11-3
j_gene: TRBJ2-3
CDR3nt: TGTGCCAGCAGCGGGAGGCTTACAGATACGCAGTATTTT
CDR3aa: CASSGRLTDTQYF

abundance: -
d_gene: -
v_gene: TRBV10-3
j_gene: TRBJ2-2
CDR3nt: TGTGCCATCAGTGGGGAAGGAGTTGGGGAGCTGTTTTTT
CDR3aa: CAISGEGVGELFF

abundance: -
d_gene: TRBD2
v_gene: TRBV4-3
j_gene: TRBJ2-3
CDR3nt: TGCGCCAGCAGCCAAGCAGCGGGGGGCTTTACTAGCACAGATACGCAGTATTTT
CDR3aa: CASSQAAGGFTSTDTQYF

abundance: once
d_gene: -
v_gene: TRBV7-8
j_gene: TRBJ2-3
CDR3nt: TGTGCCAGCAGCTTGCAGGACTCGACGCAGTATTTT
CDR3aa: CASSLQDSTQYF

abundance: once
d_gene: TRBD1
v_gene: TRBV18
j_gene: TRBJ1-1
CDR3nt: TGTGCCAGCTCACCAACGACAGGGCGATCTGAAGCTTTCTTT
CDR3aa: CASSPTTGRSEAFF

abundance: many
d_gene: TRBD1
v_gene: TRBV5-1
j_gene: TRBJ1-1
CDR3nt: TGCGCCAGCAGCACAACGGACAGGACTGAAGCTTTCTTT
CDR3aa: CASSTTDRTEAFF

abundance: many
d_gene: -
v_gene: TRBV20-1
j_gene: TRBJ1-1
CDR3nt: TGCAGTGCTAGAGATCCCAGTGAAGCTTTCTTT
CDR3aa: CSARDPSEAFF

abundance: few
d_gene: TRBD2
v_gene: TRBV15
j_gene: TRBJ2-1
CDR3nt: TGTGCCACCAGTACTAGCGGGAGTCCCTACAATGAGCAGTTCTTC
CDR3aa: CATSTSGSPYNEQFF

abundance: -
d_gene: -
v_gene: TRBV7-2
j_gene: TRBJ1-2
CDR3nt: TGTGCCAGCAGCTCGAGACAGTATGGCTACACCTTC
CDR3aa: CASSSRQYGYTF

abundance: -
d_gene: TRBD1
v_gene: TRBV6-1
j_gene: TRBJ1-5
CDR3nt: TGTGCCAGCAGTCCACCCGGGACAGGGTCGAATCAGCCCCAGCATTTT
CDR3aa: CASSPPGTGSNQPQHF

abundance: -
d_gene: -
v_gene: TRBV7-3
j_gene: TRBJ2-3
CDR3nt: TGTGCCAGCAGCTTACACGGGACTAGCACAGATACGCAGTATTTT
CDR3aa: CASSLHGTSTDTQYF

abundance: -
d_gene: TRBD1
v_gene: TRBV12-3/TRBV12-4
j_gene: TRBJ2-7
CDR3nt: TGTGCCAGCAGTTTCGACAGGGGGCGCGTCGAGCAGTACTTC
CDR3aa: CASSFDRGRVEQYF

abundance: few
d_gene: -
v_gene: TRBV7-9
j_gene: TRBJ1-6
CDR3nt: TGTGCCAGCAGCTCAAGTCGGGGGAGTGGTTCACCCCTCCACTTT
CDR3aa: CASSSSRGSGSPLHF

abundance: -
d_gene: TRBD2
v_gene: TRBV7-2
j_gene: TRBJ2-1
CDR3nt: TGTGCCAGCAGCTTAGGCGGGGGGGGGGTTGAGCAGTTCTTC
CDR3aa: CASSLGGGGVEQFF

abundance: few
d_gene: TRBD1
v_gene: TRBV7-2
j_gene: TRBJ2-2
CDR3nt: TGTGCCAGCAGTTCCGACAGGGCTTGGAGGGGGGAGCTGTTTTTT
CDR3aa: CASSSDRAWRGELFF

abundance: few
d_gene: TRBD2
v_gene: TRBV12-5
j_gene: TRBJ2-3
CDR3nt: TGTGCTAGTGGTCCAGCGGGAGTCACAGATACGCAGTATTTT
CDR3aa: CASGPAGVTDTQYF

abundance: -
d_gene: -
v_gene: TRBV4-1
j_gene: TRBJ2-3
CDR3nt: TGCGCCAGCAGCCACTCTGGGCAGGGAACAGATACGCAGTATTTT
CDR3aa: CASSHSGQGTDTQYF

abundance: -
d_gene: TRBD1
v_gene: TRBV6-5
j_gene: TRBJ1-2
CDR3nt: TGTGCCAGCAGTTCAATGACAGGGGGGAACTATGGCTACACCTTC
CDR3aa: CASSSMTGGNYGYTF

abundance: -
d_gene: TRBD1
v_gene: TRBV18
j_gene: TRBJ1-4
CDR3nt: TGTGCCAGCTCACCGGGACAGCCTAATGAAAAACTGTTTTTT
CDR3aa: CASSPGQPNEKLFF

abundance: -
d_gene: TRBD1
v_gene: TRBV5-1
j_gene: TRBJ1-4
CDR3nt: TGCGCCAGCAGCCCCGGACAGGGGAGGGCAACTAATGAAAAACTGTTTTTT
CDR3aa: CASSPGQGRATNEKLFF

abundance: -
d_gene: -
v_gene: TRBV4-1
j_gene: TRBJ2-5
CDR3nt: TGCGCCAGCAGCTGGCGGGTTCATGAGACCCAGTACTTC
CDR3aa: CASSWRVHETQYF

abundance: few
d_gene: TRBD1
v_gene: TRBV7-8
j_gene: TRBJ2-7
CDR3nt: TGTGCCAGCAGCTCGGGACAGCAACCCTACGAGCAGTACTTC
CDR3aa: CASSSGQQPYEQYF

abundance: -
d_gene: TRBD2
v_gene: TRBV7-2
j_gene: TRBJ2-1
CDR3nt: TGTGCCAGCACCCACGTAGCGGGGACCTTCAATGAGCAGTTCTTC
CDR3aa: CASTHVAGTFNEQFF

abundance: -
d_gene: -
v_gene: TRBV2
j_gene: TRBJ2-7
CDR3nt: TGTGCCAGGACGGGGTCGGGAAATTACGAGCAGTACTTC
CDR3aa: CARTGSGNYEQYF

abundance: few
d_gene: -
v_gene: TRBV11-2
j_gene: TRBJ2-6
CDR3nt: TGTGCCAGCAGCTTCTGGGCAGGAGGGGCCAACGTCCTGACTTTC
CDR3aa: CASSFWAGGANVLTF

abundance: -
d_gene: -
v_gene: TRBV28
j_gene: TRBJ1-5
CDR3nt: TGTGCCAGCAGCGTTGGAAGAATACGCAATCAGCCCCAGCATTTT
CDR3aa: CASSVGRIRNQPQHF

abundance: -
d_gene: TRBD2
v_gene: TRBV9
j_gene: TRBJ2-2
CDR3nt: TGTGCCAGCAGCGTAGGTCCTAGCGGGATTCTCGACACCGGGGAGCTGTTTTTT
CDR3aa: CASSVGPSGILDTGELFF

abundance: few
d_gene: TRBD2
v_gene: TRBV20-1
j_gene: TRBJ2-7
CDR3nt: TGCAGTGCTCACCCCCGGACTAGCGAGTTCTACGAGCAGTACTTC
CDR3aa: CSAHPRTSEFYEQYF

abundance: many
d_gene: TRBD2
v_gene: TRBV12-3/TRBV12-4
j_gene: TRBJ2-1
CDR3nt: TGTGCCAGCCATTTCATGTTTGCGGCGGGAGTTCGGTTCTTC
CDR3aa: CASHFMFAAGVRFF

abundance: few
d_gene: TRBD1
v_gene: TRBV6-2/TRBV6-3
j_gene: TRBJ2-3
CDR3nt: TGTGCCAGCAGTCCAGACAGGGAGACAGATACGCAGTATTTT
CDR3aa: CASSPDRETDTQYF

abundance: many
d_gene: TRBD1
v_gene: TRBV6-1
j_gene: TRBJ2-7
CDR3nt: TGTGCCACTAAGGGGGACAGCACCTACGAGCAGTACTTC
CDR3aa: CATKGDSTYEQYF

abundance: few
d_gene: -
v_gene: TRBV5-1
j_gene: TRBJ1-1
CDR3nt: TGCGCCAGCAGATTGGGGACGGTGAACACTGAAGCTTTCTTT
CDR3aa: CASRLGTVNTEAFF

abundance: few
d_gene: -
v_gene: TRBV5-6
j_gene: TRBJ2-6
CDR3nt: TGTGCCAGCAGCTTGGCCGGGTCACAGGAGAGCTCTGGGGCCAACGTCCTGACTTTC
CDR3aa: CASSLAGSQESSGANVLTF

abundance: -
d_gene: TRBD1
v_gene: TRBV6-5
j_gene: TRBJ1-2
CDR3nt: TGTGCCAGCAGTTACTCGTGGGCAGGGGGTACTGATGGCTACACCTTC
CDR3aa: CASSYSWAGGTDGYTF

abundance: few
d_gene: -
v_gene: TRBV28
j_gene: TRBJ2-6
CDR3nt: TGTGCCAGCAGTTTAGGGGGGTGGGCCAACGTCCTGACTTTC
CDR3aa: CASSLGGWANVLTF

abundance: -
d_gene: -
v_gene: TRBV2
j_gene: TRBJ2-5
CDR3nt: TGTGCCAGCAGTGATGGGGCGCGGTACCAAGAGACCCAGTACTTC
CDR3aa: CASSDGARYQETQYF

abundance: -
d_gene: -
v_gene: TRBV11-2
j_gene: TRBJ2-3
CDR3nt: TGTGCCAGCAGCTTTGGAGTCTACACAGATACGCAGTATTTT
CDR3aa: CASSFGVYTDTQYF

abundance: -
d_gene: -
v_gene: TRBV11-2
j_gene: TRBJ2-1
CDR3nt: TGTGCCAGCAGCTTGGTGAGGACGAGGAATGAGCAGTTCTTC
CDR3aa: CASSLVRTRNEQFF

abundance: -
d_gene: -
v_gene: TRBV3-1
j_gene: TRBJ2-1
CDR3nt: TGTGCCAGCAGCCCCCGGGGAGGGCAGGGGACCTACAATGAGCAGTTCTTC
CDR3aa: CASSPRGGQGTYNEQFF

abundance: -
d_gene: -
v_gene: TRBV15
j_gene: TRBJ1-2
CDR3nt: TGTGCCACCAGCAGAGATGTGGAGGGGTATGGCTACACCTTC
CDR3aa: CATSRDVEGYGYTF

abundance: -
d_gene: -
v_gene: TRBV15
j_gene: TRBJ2-7
CDR3nt: TGTGCCACCAGCAGAGATCGGACAGAGCGAGGCTACGAGCAGTACTTC
CDR3aa: CATSRDRTERGYEQYF

abundance: few
d_gene: -
v_gene: TRBV29-1
j_gene: TRBJ1-3
CDR3nt: TGCAGCGCTGCCGAAGGGGGAAACACCATATATTTT
CDR3aa: CSAAEGGNTIYF

abundance: -
d_gene: -
v_gene: TRBV19
j_gene: TRBJ2-6
CDR3nt: TGTGCCAGTAGTGGGGGCGGTGTCTACTCTGGGGCCAACGTCCTGACTTTC
CDR3aa: CASSGGGVYSGANVLTF

abundance: -
d_gene: -
v_gene: TRBV6-1
j_gene: TRBJ2-3
CDR3nt: TGTGCCAGCAGTCCCGGGGCCACTTTGGGCACAGATACGCAGTATTTT
CDR3aa: CASSPGATLGTDTQYF

abundance: -
d_gene: -
v_gene: TRBV12-3/TRBV12-4
j_gene: TRBJ1-5
CDR3nt: TGTGCCAGCAGTTTAGGTGGGGGGAAACGCGGCAATCAGCCCCAGCATTTT
CDR3aa: CASSLGGGKRGNQPQHF

abundance: -
d_gene: TRBD2
v_gene: TRBV29-1
j_gene: TRBJ2-1
CDR3nt: TGCAGCGTTGAGCCTAGCGGGAGGGTATATGAGCAGTTCTTC
CDR3aa: CSVEPSGRVYEQFF

abundance: many
d_gene: -
v_gene: TRBV29-1
j_gene: TRBJ2-7
CDR3nt: TGCAGCGTTGAATGGGCCGACGGGGGTTACGAGCAGTACTTC
CDR3aa: CSVEWADGGYEQYF

abundance: few
d_gene: TRBD2
v_gene: TRBV7-2
j_gene: TRBJ2-2
CDR3nt: TGTGCCAGCAGCTTAGGGGGACTAGTGGCCGGGGAGCTGTTTTTT
CDR3aa: CASSLGGLVAGELFF